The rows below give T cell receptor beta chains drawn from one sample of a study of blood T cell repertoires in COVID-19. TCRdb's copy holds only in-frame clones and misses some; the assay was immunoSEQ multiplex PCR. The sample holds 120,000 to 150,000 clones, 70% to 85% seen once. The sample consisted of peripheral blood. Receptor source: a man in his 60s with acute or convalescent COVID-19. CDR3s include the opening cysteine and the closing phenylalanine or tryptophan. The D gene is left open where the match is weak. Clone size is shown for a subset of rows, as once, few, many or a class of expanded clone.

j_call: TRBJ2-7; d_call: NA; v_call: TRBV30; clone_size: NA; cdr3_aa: CAWTPGVSYEQYF; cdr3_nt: TGTGCCTGGACACCAGGGGTGTCCTACGAGCAGTACTTC
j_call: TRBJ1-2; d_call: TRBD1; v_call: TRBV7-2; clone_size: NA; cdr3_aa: CASSLGTGYGYTF; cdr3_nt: TGTGCCAGCAGCTTAGGGACAGGATATGGCTACACCTTC
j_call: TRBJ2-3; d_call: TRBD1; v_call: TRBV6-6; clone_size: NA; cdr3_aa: CASSFTGGQGPDTQYF; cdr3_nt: TGTGCCAGCAGTTTTACAGGAGGACAGGGCCCAGATACGCAGTATTTT
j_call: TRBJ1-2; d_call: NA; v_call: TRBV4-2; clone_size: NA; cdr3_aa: CASSQDDNRGYGYTF; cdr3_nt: TGTGCCAGCAGCCAAGATGATAATCGGGGATATGGCTACACCTTC
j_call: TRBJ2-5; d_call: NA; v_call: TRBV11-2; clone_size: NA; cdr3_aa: CASSREYQETQYF; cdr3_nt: TGTGCCAGCAGCCGGGAATACCAAGAGACCCAGTACTTC
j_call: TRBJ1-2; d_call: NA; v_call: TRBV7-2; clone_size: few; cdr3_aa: CASSLDRGIVSRGYTF; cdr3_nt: TGTGCCAGCAGCTTAGACCGGGGTATCGTCTCGAGGGGCTACACCTTC
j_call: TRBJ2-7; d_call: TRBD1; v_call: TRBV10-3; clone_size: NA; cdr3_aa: CAISEPRQGAGEQYF; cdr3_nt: TGTGCCATCAGTGAGCCCCGACAGGGGGCAGGCGAGCAGTACTTC
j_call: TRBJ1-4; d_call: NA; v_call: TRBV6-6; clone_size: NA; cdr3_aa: CASSGTDRGKLFF; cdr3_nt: TGTGCCAGCAGCGGAACGGACCGGGGAAAACTGTTTTTT
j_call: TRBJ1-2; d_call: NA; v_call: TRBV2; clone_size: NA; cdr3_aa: CASSEERTTFYGYTF; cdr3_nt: TGTGCCAGCAGTGAAGAGAGGACTACTTTCTATGGCTACACCTTC
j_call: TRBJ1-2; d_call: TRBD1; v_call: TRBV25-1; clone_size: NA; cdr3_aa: CASSAGQGYYGYTF; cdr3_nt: TGTGCCAGCAGTGCCGGACAGGGCTACTATGGCTACACCTTC
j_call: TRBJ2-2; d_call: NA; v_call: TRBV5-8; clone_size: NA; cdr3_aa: CASSLTRQQTGELFF; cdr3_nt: TGTGCCAGCAGCTTGACCAGGCAACAAACCGGGGAGCTGTTTTTT
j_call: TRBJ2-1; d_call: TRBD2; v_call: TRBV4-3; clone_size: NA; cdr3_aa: CASSQDLSSGYNEQFF; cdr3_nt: TGCGCCAGCAGCCAAGATCTCTCTAGCGGTTACAATGAGCAGTTCTTC
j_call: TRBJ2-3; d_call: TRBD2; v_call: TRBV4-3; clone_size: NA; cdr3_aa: CASSQGSGRSTDTQYF; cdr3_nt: TGCGCCAGCAGCCAAGGTAGCGGGAGGAGCACAGATACGCAGTATTTT
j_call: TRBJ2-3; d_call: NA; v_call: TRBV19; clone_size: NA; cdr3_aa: CASSIPLSTQYF; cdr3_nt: TGTGCCAGTAGTATTCCCTTATCTACGCAGTATTTT
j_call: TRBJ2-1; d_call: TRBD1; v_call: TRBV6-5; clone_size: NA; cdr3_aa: CASGDRGLQNEQFF; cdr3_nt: TGTGCCAGCGGAGACAGGGGACTCCAGAATGAGCAGTTCTTC
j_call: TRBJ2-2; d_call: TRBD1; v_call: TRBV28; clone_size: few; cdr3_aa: CASSPRTGPRAGELFF; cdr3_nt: TGTGCCAGCAGTCCGCGGACAGGGCCACGGGCCGGGGAGCTGTTTTTT
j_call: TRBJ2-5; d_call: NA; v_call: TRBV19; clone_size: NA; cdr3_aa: CASSIAGLEETQYF; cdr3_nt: TGTGCCAGTAGTATCGCGGGGCTGGAAGAGACCCAGTACTTC
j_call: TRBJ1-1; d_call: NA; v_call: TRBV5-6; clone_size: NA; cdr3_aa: CASSLVAGTEAFF; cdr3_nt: TGTGCCAGCAGCTTGGTAGCGGGGACTGAAGCTTTCTTT
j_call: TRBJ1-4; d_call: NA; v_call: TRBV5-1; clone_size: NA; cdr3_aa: CASSLVGPRNEKLFF; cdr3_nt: TGCGCCAGCAGCTTGGTGGGGCCCAGGAATGAAAAACTGTTTTTT
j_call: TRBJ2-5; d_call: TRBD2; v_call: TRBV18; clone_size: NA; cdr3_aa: CASSRAGGKETQYF; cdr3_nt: TGTGCCAGCTCCCGAGCGGGAGGAAAAGAGACCCAGTACTTC
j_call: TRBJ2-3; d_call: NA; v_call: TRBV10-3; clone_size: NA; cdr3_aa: CAISSVAGGTDTQYF; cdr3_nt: TGTGCCATCAGCAGCGTGGCAGGGGGGACAGATACGCAGTATTTT
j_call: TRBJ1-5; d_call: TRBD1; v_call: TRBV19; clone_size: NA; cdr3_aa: CASSITGQGNQPQHF; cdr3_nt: TGTGCCAGTAGTATAACGGGACAGGGGAATCAGCCCCAGCATTTT
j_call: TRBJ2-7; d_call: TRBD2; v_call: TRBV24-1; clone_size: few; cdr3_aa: CATSDPGLAGEYEQYF; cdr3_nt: TGTGCCACCAGTGACCCGGGACTAGCGGGAGAATACGAGCAGTACTTC
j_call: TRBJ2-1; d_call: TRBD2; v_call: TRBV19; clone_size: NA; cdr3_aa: CASSRGTSGMGEQFF; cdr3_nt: TGTGCCAGTAGTAGAGGGACTAGCGGGATGGGTGAGCAGTTCTTC
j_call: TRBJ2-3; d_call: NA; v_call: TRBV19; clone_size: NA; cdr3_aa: CASSLGLITDTQYF; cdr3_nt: TGTGCCAGTAGTCTCGGACTGATCACAGATACGCAGTATTTT
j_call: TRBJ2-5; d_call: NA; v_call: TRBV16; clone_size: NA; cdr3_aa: CASSQSRGQETQYF; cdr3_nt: TGTGCCAGCAGCCAATCTAGGGGGCAAGAGACCCAGTACTTC
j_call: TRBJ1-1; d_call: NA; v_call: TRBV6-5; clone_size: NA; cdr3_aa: CASSLGGGMDTEAFF; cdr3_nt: TGTGCCAGCAGTCTTGGGGGGGGTATGGACACTGAAGCTTTCTTT
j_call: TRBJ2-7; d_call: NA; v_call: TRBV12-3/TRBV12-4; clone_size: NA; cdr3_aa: CASSYRESYEQYF; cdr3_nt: TGTGCCAGCAGTTACAGGGAATCCTACGAGCAGTACTTC
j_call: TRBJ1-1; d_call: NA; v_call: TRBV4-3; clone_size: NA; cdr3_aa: CASSQDPGTEAFF; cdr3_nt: TGCGCCAGCAGCCAAGATCCAGGCACTGAAGCTTTCTTT
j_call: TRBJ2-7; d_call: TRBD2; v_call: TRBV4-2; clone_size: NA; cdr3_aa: CASSQDHLAGQTYEQYF; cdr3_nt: TGTGCCAGCAGCCAAGATCATCTAGCGGGACAAACCTACGAGCAGTACTTC
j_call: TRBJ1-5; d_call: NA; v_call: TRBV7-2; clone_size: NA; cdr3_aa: CASSPGVYSNQPQHF; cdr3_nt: TGTGCCAGCAGCCCAGGGGTGTATAGCAATCAGCCCCAGCATTTT
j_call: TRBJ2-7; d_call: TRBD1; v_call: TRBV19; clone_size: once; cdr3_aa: CASSPSRDRSYEQYF; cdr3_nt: TGTGCCAGTAGTCCTTCCCGGGACAGATCCTACGAGCAGTACTTC
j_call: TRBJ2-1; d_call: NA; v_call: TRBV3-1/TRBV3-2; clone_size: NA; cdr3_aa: CASSQGVVGVGNEQFF; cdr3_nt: TGTGCCAGCAGCCAAGGGGTAGTTGGAGTAGGTAATGAGCAGTTCTTC
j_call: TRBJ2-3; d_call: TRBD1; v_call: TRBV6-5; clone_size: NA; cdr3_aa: CASRRTGSDTQYF; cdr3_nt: TGTGCCAGCAGACGGACAGGGTCAGATACGCAGTATTTT
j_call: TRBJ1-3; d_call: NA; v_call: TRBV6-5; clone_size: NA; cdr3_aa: CASSYPSGVAGNTIYF; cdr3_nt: TGTGCCAGCAGTTACCCCTCCGGGGTTGCTGGAAACACCATATATTTT
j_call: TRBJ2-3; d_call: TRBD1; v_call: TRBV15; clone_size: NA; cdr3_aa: CATSSRDSSYTDTQYF; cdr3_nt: TGTGCCACCAGCAGTCGGGACAGCTCATACACAGATACGCAGTATTTT
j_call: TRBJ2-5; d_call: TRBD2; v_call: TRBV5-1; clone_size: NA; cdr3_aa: CASSLFSGEETQYF; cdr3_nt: TGCGCCAGCAGCTTGTTTAGCGGGGAAGAGACCCAGTACTTC